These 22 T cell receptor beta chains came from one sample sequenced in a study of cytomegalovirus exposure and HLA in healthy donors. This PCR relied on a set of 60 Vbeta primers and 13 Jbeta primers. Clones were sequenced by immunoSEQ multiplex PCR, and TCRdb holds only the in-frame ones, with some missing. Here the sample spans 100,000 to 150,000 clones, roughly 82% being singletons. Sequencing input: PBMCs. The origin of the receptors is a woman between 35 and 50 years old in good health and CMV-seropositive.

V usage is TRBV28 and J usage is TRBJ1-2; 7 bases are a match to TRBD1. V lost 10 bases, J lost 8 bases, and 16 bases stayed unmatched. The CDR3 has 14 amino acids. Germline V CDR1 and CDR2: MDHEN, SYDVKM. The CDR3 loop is CATYLRGGAGGYTF. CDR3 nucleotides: TGTGCCACATACCTTAGAGGGGGCGCAGGGGGCTACACCTTC.

The CDR3 region is CASSLSEGLSPYEQYF. In DNA form, the CDR3 reads TGCGCCAGCAGCCTCTCAGAGGGCCTATCTCCCTACGAGCAGTACTTC. This chain uses TRBV4-3 with TRBJ2-7, with a weak D call TRBD2 (5 bases). Trimming left V 4 bases short and J 2 bases short, with 18 bases between. This CDR3 has 16 amino acids. CDR1 is LGHNA and CDR2 is YSLEER in the germline V gene.

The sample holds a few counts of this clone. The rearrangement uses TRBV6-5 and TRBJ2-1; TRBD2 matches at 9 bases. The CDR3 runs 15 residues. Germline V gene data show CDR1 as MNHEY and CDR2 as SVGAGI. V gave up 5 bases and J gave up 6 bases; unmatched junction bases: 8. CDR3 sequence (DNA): TGTGCCAGCAGTACGGTTGCGGGAGGGGGCAATGAGCAGTTCTTC. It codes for CASSTVAGGGNEQFF.

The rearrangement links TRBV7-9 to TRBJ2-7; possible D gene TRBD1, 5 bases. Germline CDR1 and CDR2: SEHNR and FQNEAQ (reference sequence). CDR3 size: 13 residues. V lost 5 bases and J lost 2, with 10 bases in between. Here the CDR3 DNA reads TGTGCCAGCAGCCCCGACAGAACCTACGAGCAGTACTTC. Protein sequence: CASSPDRTYEQYF.

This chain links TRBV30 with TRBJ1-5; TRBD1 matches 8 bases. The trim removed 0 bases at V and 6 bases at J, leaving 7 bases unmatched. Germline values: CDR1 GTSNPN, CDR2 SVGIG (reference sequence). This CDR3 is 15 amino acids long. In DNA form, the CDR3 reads TGTGCCTGGAGTGTACTCGGGCAGGGGGCTCAGCCCCAGCATTTT. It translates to CAWSVLGQGAQPQHF.

The chain's CDR3 is CASSPLRDRSYEQYF. The CDR3 bases are TGTGCCAGCAGCCCCCTCCGGGACAGGTCCTACGAGCAGTACTTC. This chain connects TRBV7-9 to TRBJ2-7; 8 nucleotides line up with TRBD1. CDR3 length: 15 residues. V was pared by 5 bases and J by 1 base, with 7 bases of the junction left unmatched. CDR1 and CDR2 from the germline V gene are SEHNR and FQNEAQ (reference sequence).

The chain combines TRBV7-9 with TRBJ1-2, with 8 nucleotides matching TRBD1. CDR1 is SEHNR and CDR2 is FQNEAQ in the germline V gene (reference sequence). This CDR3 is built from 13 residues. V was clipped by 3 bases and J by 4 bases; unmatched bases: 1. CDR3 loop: CASSFGQGYGYTF. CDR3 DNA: TGTGCCAGCAGCTTTGGACAGGGCTATGGCTACACCTTC.

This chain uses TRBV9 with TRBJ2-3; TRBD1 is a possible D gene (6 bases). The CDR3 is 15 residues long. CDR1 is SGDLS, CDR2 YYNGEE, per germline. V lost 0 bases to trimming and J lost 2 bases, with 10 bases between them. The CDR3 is CASSVEGVDTDTQYF. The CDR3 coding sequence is TGTGCCAGCAGCGTAGAGGGGGTCGACACAGATACGCAGTATTTT.

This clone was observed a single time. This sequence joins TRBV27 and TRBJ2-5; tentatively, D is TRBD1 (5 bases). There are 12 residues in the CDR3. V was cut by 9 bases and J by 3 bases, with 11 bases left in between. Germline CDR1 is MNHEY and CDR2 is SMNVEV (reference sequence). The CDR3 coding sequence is TGTGCCAGGTCCCCCAGGGAAGAGACCCAGTACTTC. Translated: CARSPREETQYF.

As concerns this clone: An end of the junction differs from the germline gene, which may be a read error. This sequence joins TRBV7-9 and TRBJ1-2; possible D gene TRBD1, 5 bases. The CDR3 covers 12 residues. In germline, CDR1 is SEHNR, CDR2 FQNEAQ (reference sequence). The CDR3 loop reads CSSRPTGYGYTF. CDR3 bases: TGTTCCAGCAGGCCTACAGGCTATGGCTACACCTTC.

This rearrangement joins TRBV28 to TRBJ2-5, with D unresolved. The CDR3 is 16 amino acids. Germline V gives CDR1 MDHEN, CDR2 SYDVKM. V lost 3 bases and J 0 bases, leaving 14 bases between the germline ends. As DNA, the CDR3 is TGTGCCAGCAGTTTTGGTGTGAGCTTCCACCAAGAGACCCAGTACTTC. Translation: CASSFGVSFHQETQYF.

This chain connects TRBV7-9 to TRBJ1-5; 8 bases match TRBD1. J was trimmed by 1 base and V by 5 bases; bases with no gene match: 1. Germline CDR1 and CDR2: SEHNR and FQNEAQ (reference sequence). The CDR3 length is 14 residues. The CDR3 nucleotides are TGTGCCAGCAGCAGGACAGGGAGCAATCAGCCCCAGCATTTT. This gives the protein CASSRTGSNQPQHF.

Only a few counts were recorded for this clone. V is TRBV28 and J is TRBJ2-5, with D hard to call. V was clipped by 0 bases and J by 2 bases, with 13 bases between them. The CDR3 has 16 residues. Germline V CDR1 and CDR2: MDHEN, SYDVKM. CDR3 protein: CASSLWAGTLQETQYF. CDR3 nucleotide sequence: TGTGCCAGCAGTTTATGGGCAGGTACATTACAAGAGACCCAGTACTTC.

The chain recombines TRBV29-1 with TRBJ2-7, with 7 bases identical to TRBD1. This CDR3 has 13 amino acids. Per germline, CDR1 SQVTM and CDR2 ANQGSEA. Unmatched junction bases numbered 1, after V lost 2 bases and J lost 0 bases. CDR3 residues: CSVEWDSSYEQYF. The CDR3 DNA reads TGCAGCGTTGAATGGGACAGCTCCTACGAGCAGTACTTC.

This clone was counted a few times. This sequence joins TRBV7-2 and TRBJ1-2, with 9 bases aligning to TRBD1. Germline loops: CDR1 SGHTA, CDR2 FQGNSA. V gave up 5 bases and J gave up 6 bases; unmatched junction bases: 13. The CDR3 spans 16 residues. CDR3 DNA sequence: TGTGCCAGCAGCCGACCGCGGGACAGGGCATTCGATGGCTACACCTTC. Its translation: CASSRPRDRAFDGYTF. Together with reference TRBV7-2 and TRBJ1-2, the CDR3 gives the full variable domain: GAGVSQSPSNKVTEKGKDVELRCDPISGHTALYWYRQSLGQGLEFLIYFQGNSAPDKSGLPSDRFSAERTGGSVSTLTIQRTQQEDSAVYLCASSRPRDRAFDGYTFGSGTRLTVV.

The CDR3 DNA sequence: TGTGCCAGCAGCTTAGCCGCCGCCGGCGGGAGCATTCGGTATACGCAGTATTTT. Translation: CASSLAAAGGSIRYTQYF. V usage is TRBV7-2 and J usage is TRBJ2-3; 7 bases agree with TRBD2. Germline CDR1 and CDR2: SGHTA and FQGNSA. The CDR3 consists of 18 residues. Trimming cost V 0 bases and J 7 bases; bases outside gene matches: 16. Using reference TRBV7-2 and TRBJ2-3 for the parts outside the CDR3, the full variable domain is GAGVSQSPSNKVTEKGKDVELRCDPISGHTALYWYRQSLGQGLEFLIYFQGNSAPDKSGLPSDRFSAERTGGSVSTLTIQRTQQEDSAVYLCASSLAAAGGSIRYTQYFGPGTRLTVL.

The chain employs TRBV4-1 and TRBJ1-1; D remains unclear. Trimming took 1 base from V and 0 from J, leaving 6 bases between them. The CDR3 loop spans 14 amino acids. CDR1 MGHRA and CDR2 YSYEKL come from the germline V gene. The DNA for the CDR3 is TGCGCCAGCAGCCAAGGTATTTTGAACACTGAAGCTTTCTTT. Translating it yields CASSQGILNTEAFF.

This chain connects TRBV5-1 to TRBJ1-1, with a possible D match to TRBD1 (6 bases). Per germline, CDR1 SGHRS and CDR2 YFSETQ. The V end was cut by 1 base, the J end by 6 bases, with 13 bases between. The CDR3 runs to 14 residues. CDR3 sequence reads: CASSLSRGAPEAFF. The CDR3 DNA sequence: TGCGCCAGCAGCTTGAGCAGGGGCGCCCCTGAAGCTTTCTTT.

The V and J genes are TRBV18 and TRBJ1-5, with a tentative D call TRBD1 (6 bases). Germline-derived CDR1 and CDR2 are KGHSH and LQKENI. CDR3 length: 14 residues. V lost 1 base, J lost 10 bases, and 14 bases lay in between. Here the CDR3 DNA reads TGTGCCAGCTCACCACGACAAGGGGGTCGACCCCAGCATTTT. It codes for CASSPRQGGRPQHF.

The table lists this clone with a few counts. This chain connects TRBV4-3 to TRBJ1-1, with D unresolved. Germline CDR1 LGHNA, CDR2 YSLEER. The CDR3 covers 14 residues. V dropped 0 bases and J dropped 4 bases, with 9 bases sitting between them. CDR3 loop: CASSQESGSTEAFF. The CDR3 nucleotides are TGCGCCAGCAGCCAAGAATCAGGCAGCACTGAAGCTTTCTTT.

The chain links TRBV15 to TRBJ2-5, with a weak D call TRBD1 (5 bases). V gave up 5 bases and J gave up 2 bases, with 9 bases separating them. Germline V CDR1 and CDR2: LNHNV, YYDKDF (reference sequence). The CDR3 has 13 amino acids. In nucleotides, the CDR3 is TGTGCCACCAGCCCCCGACAGCAAGAGACCCAGTACTTC. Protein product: CATSPRQQETQYF.

The CDR3 coding sequence is TGTGCCAGCAGCCAAAGAGGGTTCCAAGAGACCCAGTACTTC. Translated, it gives CASSQRGFQETQYF. The genes are TRBV14 and TRBJ2-5; TRBD2 is a possible D gene (5 bases). Germline CDR1 reads SGHDN; CDR2 reads FVKESK. Trimming stripped 2 bases from V and 1 base from J, with 8 bases between. The length of the CDR3 is 14 residues. The full variable domain, rest sourced from reference TRBV14 and TRBJ2-5, is EAGVTQFPSHSVIEKGQTVTLRCDPISGHDNLYWYRRVMGKEIKFLLHFVKESKQDESGMPNNRFLAERTGGTYSTLKVQPAELEDSGVYFCASSQRGFQETQYFGPGTRLLVL.